A single sample is the source of the 28 T cell receptor beta chains below, sequenced in a study of technical replicates of blood from a few donors. The assay was immunoSEQ multiplex PCR, and TCRdb's table has in-frame clones only and misses some. Seen here are tens of thousands of clones, roughly nine tenths observed once, and the top ten hold about 3.9%. Sequenced input: PBMCs. The receptors were sampled from a human donor in good health. Some clones in this sample may be carry-over from other donors' samples.

The chain employs TRBV7-9 and TRBJ1-2; D is perhaps TRBD1 (5 bases). This CDR3 is built from 14 residues. Germline V CDR1 and CDR2: SEHNR, FQNEAQ (reference sequence). The V gene lost 8 bases and the J gene lost 4 bases, with 17 bases spanning the gap. The CDR3 sequence: CASARDAGAYGYTF. CDR3 sequence (DNA): TGTGCCAGCGCGCGGGACGCCGGGGCCTATGGCTACACCTTC.

CDR3 sequence (DNA): TGTGCCTGGAGTGTAGAACAGTTCTCCGACCAGTACTTC. Residues: CAWSVEQFSDQYF. The chain has TRBV30 and TRBJ2-7, with unresolved D. Trimming removed 0 bases at V and 10 bases at J, with 16 bases between. Germline values: CDR1 GTSNPN, CDR2 SVGIG (reference sequence). The CDR3 is 13 amino acids.

CDR3 nucleotide sequence: TGTGCCAGCAGTTTAGACAGGGGCGGGGGCTATGGCTACACCTTC. Its translation is CASSLDRGGGYGYTF. This chain connects TRBV28 to TRBJ1-2; 8 bases match TRBD1. Germline values: CDR1 MDHEN, CDR2 SYDVKM. There are 15 residues in the CDR3. The junction had 6 bases not matched to a gene; V was cut back by 2 bases and J by 4 bases.

The V call is TRBV4-1, the J call TRBJ2-5; tentative D call: TRBD2 (6 bases). The CDR3 runs 14 residues. In germline, CDR1 is MGHRA, CDR2 YSYEKL. V was clipped by 1 base and J by 7 bases, with 13 bases between them. The CDR3 nucleotides are TGCGCCAGCAGCCAAGTGGAGGGGCCTCGGACCCAGTACTTC. Its translation is CASSQVEGPRTQYF.

The V call is TRBV14, the J call TRBJ2-5, with 9 bases fitting TRBD2. In germline, CDR1 is SGHDN, CDR2 FVKESK. The J segment lost 1 base and the V segment lost 4 bases, leaving 7 bases of the junction unmatched. The CDR3 is 16 amino acids. The chain's CDR3 is CASSPLAGDLQETQYF. The CDR3 DNA sequence: TGTGCCAGCAGCCCCTTAGCGGGAGACCTCCAAGAGACCCAGTACTTC.

The chain employs TRBV2 and TRBJ2-1; 12 bases line up with TRBD2. V shed 5 bases and J 9 bases; nucleotides not matched to a gene: 8. The CDR3 is 15 amino acids. The germline V gene encodes CDR1 SNHLY and CDR2 FYNNEI. The DNA for the CDR3 is TGTGCCAGCAGTTCTACTAGCGGGGGGCGCGGTGAGCAGTTCTTC. Translated: CASSSTSGGRGEQFF.

V gene TRBV5-4 combines with J gene TRBJ1-1, with 10 bases that match TRBD1. This CDR3 comprises 16 residues. Germline CDR1 SGHNT, CDR2 YYREEE (reference sequence). Unmatched junction bases numbered 11, after V lost 4 bases and J lost 5 bases. The CDR3: CASSPGGDRGQTEAFF. CDR3 in DNA: TGTGCCAGCAGCCCGGGGGGCGACAGGGGGCAAACTGAAGCTTTCTTT.

This rearrangement joins TRBV7-3 to TRBJ1-2; 10 bases fit TRBD1. This CDR3 region has 13 residues. Germline V gene sequence: CDR1 SGHTA, CDR2 FQGTGA. V lost 5 bases, J lost 8 bases, and 5 bases stayed unmatched. CDR3 in DNA: TGTGCCAGCAGCCCAGACAGGGGGCACGGCTACACCTTC. Translating it yields CASSPDRGHGYTF.

This clone appeared a single time. This chain connects TRBV2 to TRBJ2-1, with TRBD2 identical over 11 bases. The trim removed 5 bases at V and 7 bases at J, leaving 7 bases unmatched. Germline lookup yields CDR1 SNHLY and CDR2 FYNNEI. The CDR3 loop spans 15 amino acids. This CDR3 is CASSSTSGVANEQFF. CDR3 bases: TGTGCCAGCAGTTCGACTAGCGGGGTTGCAAATGAGCAGTTCTTC.

This chain uses TRBV30 with TRBJ1-1; D remains unclear. Trimming pared 1 base from V and 4 bases from J, leaving 13 bases between. Germline V CDR1 and CDR2: GTSNPN, SVGIG (reference sequence). The CDR3 sequence is 14 residues long. The CDR3 spells CAWSGYSGFTEAFF. DNA for the CDR3: TGTGCCTGGAGTGGGTATTCGGGGTTCACTGAAGCTTTCTTT. Based on the CDR3 plus reference TRBV30 and TRBJ1-1, the full variable domain is SQTIHQWPATLVQPVGSPLSLECTVEGTSNPNLYWYRQAAGRGLQLLFYSVGIGQISSEVPQNLSASRPQDRQFILSSKKLLLSDSGFYLCAWSGYSGFTEAFFGQGTRLTVV.

The rearrangement uses TRBV6-5 and TRBJ2-2; 7 nucleotides match TRBD1. This CDR3 has 15 amino acids. CDR1 is MNHEY and CDR2 is SVGAGI in the germline V gene. V gave up 5 bases and J gave up 1 base; unmatched junction bases: 4. CDR3 nucleotide sequence: TGTGCCAGCAGTCACAGACAGGGGAACACCGGGGAGCTGTTTTTT. Protein: CASSHRQGNTGELFF.

This chain connects TRBV19 to TRBJ1-4; D call uncertain. V lost 5 bases and J lost 0, with 10 bases in between. The length of the CDR3 is 15 residues. Per germline, CDR1 LNHDA and CDR2 SQIVND (reference sequence). CDR3 protein: CASSSYTATNEKLFF. CDR3 DNA: TGTGCCAGTAGTTCATACACAGCAACTAATGAAAAACTGTTTTTT.

The chain joins TRBV11-1 to TRBJ1-4, with no clear D. Trimming removed 8 bases at V and 7 bases at J, with 17 bases between. The CDR3 is made up of 14 amino acids. Germline V gene data show CDR1 as SGHAT and CDR2 as FQDESV (reference sequence). This CDR3 is CASSRDVLGEKLFF. CDR3 nucleotide sequence: TGTGCCAGCTCCCGGGATGTGCTGGGTGAAAAACTGTTTTTT. Full variable domain (missing parts from reference TRBV11-1 and TRBJ1-4): EAEVAQSPRYKITEKSQAVAFWCDPISGHATLYWYRQILGQGPELLVQFQDESVVDDSQLPKDRFSAERLKGVDSTLKIQPAELGDSAMYLCASSRDVLGEKLFFGSGTQLSVL.

This chain connects TRBV7-9 to TRBJ1-1, with a possible D match to TRBD1 (5 bases). CDR1 and CDR2 from the germline V gene are SEHNR and FQNEAQ (reference sequence). The CDR3 extends over 15 amino acids. V shed 1 base and J shed 7 bases, with 16 bases lying between them. The CDR3 here is CASSLGPTGKDEAFF. Written as DNA, the CDR3 is TGTGCCAGCAGCTTAGGGCCCACAGGAAAGGATGAAGCTTTCTTT.

The sample holds a few counts of this clone. V usage is TRBV7-2 and J usage is TRBJ1-1, with 7 bases identical to TRBD1. Germline trimming cut 8 bases from V and 2 bases from J; bases unmatched to any gene: 11. Germline-derived CDR1 and CDR2 are SGHTA and FQGNSA. The CDR3 sequence is 15 residues long. The CDR3 DNA reads TGTGCCAGCCTTTTAGGGGGACAGAGAAACACTGAAGCTTTCTTT. Translating it yields CASLLGGQRNTEAFF.

The V and J genes are TRBV7-9 and TRBJ2-7; possibly TRBD2 for D (5 bases). The CDR3 extends over 13 amino acids. The germline CDR1 and CDR2 sequences are SEHNR and FQNEAQ (reference sequence). V lost 4 bases and J lost 2, with 9 bases in between. CDR3 sequence: CASSSPGTYEQYF. CDR3 nucleotide sequence: TGTGCCAGCAGCTCCCCGGGGACCTACGAGCAGTACTTC.

The V call is TRBV7-8, the J call TRBJ2-5, with a possible D match to TRBD2 (6 bases). The CDR3 has 12 amino acids. Trimming took 0 bases from V and 12 from J, leaving 11 bases between them. The V gene's germline CDR1 is SGHVS and CDR2 FQNEAQ. The CDR3 DNA sequence: TGTGCCAGCAGCTTAGCGTCCACGGGGGAGTACTTC. Its protein is CASSLASTGEYF. Supplemented by reference TRBV7-8 and TRBJ2-5, the full variable domain reads GAGVSQSPRYKVAKRGQDVALRCDPISGHVSLFWYQQALGQGPEFLTYFQNEAQLDKSGLPSDRFFAERPEGSVSTLKIQRTQQEDSAVYLCASSLASTGEYFGPGTRLLVL.

The chain recombines TRBV1 with TRBJ1-6; the D call in the table, TRBD1, was not verified against the DNA. TRBV1 is a pseudogene. The CDR3 has 18 amino acids. CDR3 residues: CTSSQAPTRGSLRSPLHF. In DNA, the CDR3 is TGCACCAGCAGCCAAGCCCCTACCAGGGGGTCGCTGCGGTCACCCCTCCACTTT.

The V gene is TRBV7-3, the J gene TRBJ1-1, with 7 bases that match TRBD1. The CDR3 is 14 amino acids. J was trimmed by 7 bases and V by 5 bases; bases with no gene match: 10. Germline V CDR1 and CDR2: SGHTA, FQGTGA. The CDR3 sequence: CASSELTGEGEAFF. DNA of the CDR3: TGTGCCAGCAGCGAACTCACAGGGGAAGGTGAAGCTTTCTTT. The full variable domain, in which reference TRBV7-3 and TRBJ1-1 provide the parts outside the CDR3, is GAGVSQTPSNKVTEKGKYVELRCDPISGHTALYWYRQSLGQGPEFLIYFQGTGAADDSGLPNDRFFAVRPEGSVSTLKIQRTERGDSAVYLCASSELTGEGEAFFGQGTRLTVV.

The CDR3 DNA sequence: TGCGCCAGCAGCCAAGAGTCGGGAGTAGAGACCCAGTACTTC. This encodes CASSQESGVETQYF. The chain is built from TRBV4-1 and TRBJ2-5; possibly TRBD2 for D (6 bases). Trimming took off 0 bases at V and 4 bases at J, with 9 bases between the two ends. Germline V CDR1 and CDR2: MGHRA, YSYEKL. The CDR3 is made up of 14 amino acids.

This clone appeared once. CDR3 coding DNA: TGTGCCACCAGCAACTGGGACAGTCCGAGGGCTTTCTTT. It translates to CATSNWDSPRAFF. This chain connects TRBV15 to TRBJ1-1, with 7 bases that match TRBD1. The CDR3 runs to 13 residues. Germline V gene data show CDR1 as LNHNV and CDR2 as YYDKDF (reference sequence). Trimming at V came to 4 bases and at J to 11 bases, leaving 10 bases not matched to a gene. Looking up the rest from reference TRBV15 and TRBJ1-1 gives the full variable domain: DAMVIQNPRYQVTQFGKPVTLSCSQTLNHNVMYWYQQKSSQAPKLLFHYYDKDFNNEADTPDNFQSRRPNTSFCFLDIRSPGLGDTAMYLCATSNWDSPRAFFGQGTRLTVV.

V usage is TRBV11-2 and J usage is TRBJ2-5; D is ambiguous. From germline, CDR1 is SGHAT and CDR2 FQNNGV. Trimming took 5 bases from V and 2 from J, leaving 9 bases between them. CDR3 size: 13 residues. In nucleotides, the CDR3 is TGTGCCAGCAGCGTCCACTGGCAAGAGACCCAGTACTTC. This sequence encodes CASSVHWQETQYF.

The chain uses TRBV6-6 and TRBJ1-5; D perhaps matches TRBD1 (5 bases). V lost 2 bases and J 3 bases, leaving 11 bases between the germline ends. CDR1 and CDR2 from the germline V gene are MNHNY and SVGAGI (reference sequence). CDR3 length equals 15 residues. The CDR3 reads CASSYGKTDNQPQHF. CDR3 DNA: TGTGCCAGCAGTTACGGCAAGACAGACAATCAGCCCCAGCATTTT.

This chain uses TRBV13 with TRBJ1-3; D uncertain. The V and J ends lost 1 base and 5 bases respectively, with 9 bases between them. Looked up from germline, CDR1 is PRHDT and CDR2 is FYEKMQ (reference sequence). This CDR3 comprises 14 residues. Here the CDR3 reads CASSLEAARNTIYF. DNA of the CDR3: TGTGCCAGCAGCTTAGAGGCAGCGCGAAACACCATATATTTT.

This chain connects TRBV7-2 to TRBJ1-3; possibly TRBD1 for D (5 bases). The CDR3 is 17 amino acids. V lost 1 base and J lost 1, with 14 bases in between. CDR1 and CDR2 (germline): SGHTA, FQGNSA. CDR3 coding DNA: TGTGCCAGCAGCTTAGTGTACAGGCGGCAATCTGGAAACACCATATATTTT. The encoded protein is CASSLVYRRQSGNTIYF.

The chain recombines TRBV7-2 with TRBJ1-2; TRBD1 is a possible D gene (6 bases). Trimming removed 5 bases from V and 6 bases from J, with 19 bases in between. This CDR3 region has 15 residues. The V gene's germline CDR1 is SGHTA and CDR2 FQGNSA. CDR3 coding DNA: TGTGCCAGCAGCCGGAGGGGGGGCCCTACTGATGGCTACACCTTC. It is translated as CASSRRGGPTDGYTF. Based on the CDR3 plus reference TRBV7-2 and TRBJ1-2, the full variable domain is GAGVSQSPSNKVTEKGKDVELRCDPISGHTALYWYRQSLGQGLEFLIYFQGNSAPDKSGLPSDRFSAERTGGSVSTLTIQRTQQEDSAVYLCASSRRGGPTDGYTFGSGTRLTVV.

This sequence joins TRBV9 and TRBJ1-1; 8 bases agree with TRBD1. The CDR3 covers 15 residues. J gave up 2 bases and V 3 bases, and 6 bases lay outside the gene matches. CDR1 is SGDLS, CDR2 YYNGEE, per germline. This CDR3 reads CASSARTGTNTEAFF. CDR3 sequence (DNA): TGTGCCAGCAGCGCCCGGACAGGGACTAACACTGAAGCTTTCTTT. The full variable domain, rest sourced from reference TRBV9 and TRBJ1-1, is DSGVTQTPKHLITATGQRVTLRCSPRSGDLSVYWYQQSLDQGLQFLIQYYNGEERAKGNILERFSAQQFPDLHSELNLSSLELGDSALYFCASSARTGTNTEAFFGQGTRLTVV.

This chain joins TRBV28 and TRBJ2-1; 7 bases map to TRBD1. CDR3 size: 17 residues. The V segment lost 2 bases and the J segment 5 bases; nucleotides outside the gene matches: 12. Germline V CDR1 and CDR2: MDHEN, SYDVKM. The CDR3 region is CASSLSSGRGRNNEQFF. CDR3 DNA: TGTGCCAGCAGTTTAAGCTCCGGCAGGGGGAGAAACAATGAGCAGTTCTTC.